This T cell receptor beta chain was found in a study of vaccination effects on CD4 cells after COVID-19. Study as a whole: Each person got two doses of an mRNA SARS-CoV-2 vaccine, BNT162b2 or mRNA-1273. Overall study findings and caveats: Small numbers of convalescent patients limited the study. It also lacked early post-infection timepoints. Long after vaccination, the clones induced by infection and by vaccine shrank markedly in size.

Concerning this clone: Its antigen is still unknown.

With 6 bases clipped from V and 3 bases from J, the junction kept 7 bases outside the gene matches. The CDR3 contains 16 residues. Germline lookup yields CDR1 MNHEY and CDR2 SMNVEV (reference sequence). TCRdb keeps only in-frame clones here, not all; method: immunoSEQ multiplex PCR. Seen here are about 41,000 clones, over 60% observed once, and the top ten hold about 3%. Sequencing in the ViraFEST assay came after antigen-specific CD4+ T cells had been expanded with viral peptide pools, which were used to stimulate PBMC. Subsequent to less than 13 days of culture, CD4+ T cells were isolated. Each vaccine recipient was nucleocapsid antibody negative and had no prior SARS-CoV-2 infection. It was with 10 IU/ml IL-2 and roughly 9.2 ug/ml peptides that a few million PBMC per well were cultured.

The V call is TRBV27, the J call TRBJ2-2; 10 bases align to TRBD1. The TCR was taken from a human donor who received a COVID-19 vaccine. The material sequenced was CD4+ T cells from PBMCs cultured with HCoV-NL63 spike peptides, taken before COVID-19 vaccination. The CDR3 DNA is TGTGCCAGCAGCCTTGACAGGGGGCGCGACACCGGGGAGCTGTTTTTT. Encoded protein: CASSLDRGRDTGELFF.